The sequence of this TCR beta chain was determined in a study of shared clonotypes between healthy human individuals (TCRdb year 2020). Concerning the study at large: A few men and a couple of women, aged 18 to 49 years, made up the cohort. To increase sequencing depth and limit assay-specific biases, TCR repertoire library preparation and sequencing were carried out by different laboratories using diverse techniques. Between about 0.9 and 9 billion PBMCs per donor were obtained by leukapheresis. For each donor, CD4 naive and CD4 memory were each run on three plates, CD8 naive on two plates, and CD8 memory on one plate. To estimate repertoire size and how much clonotype sharing occurs between individuals, the study deeply sequenced the blood TCR repertoires of five healthy adults. What the research found in general, with its limitations: Compared with non-shared clonotypes, clonotypes shared by all four sorted-subset donors had higher generation probabilities. The small number of donors limited the genetic and exposure-history diversity represented. Rarefaction of sorted-subset datasets indicated incomplete sequencing despite the large sequencing depth. Sampling was limited to blood, and TCR repertoires in tissue likely differ from TCR repertoires in blood. Naive subsets generally had larger estimated clonotype richness than memory subsets did. Pairwise subsampling led to the expectation that sequencing depth would affect the degree of clonotype sharing among donors. Approximately 5% of naive CD4, 3.5% of naive CD8, roughly 2.5% of memory CD4, and about 0.4% of memory CD8 clonotypes were shared across a few donors.

For this clone: The specificity of this receptor is unknown. Per-base qualities were not stored, and no clone one base away is much larger.

V is pruned by 7 bases and J by 3 bases, leaving 3 bases of the junction without a gene match. From the cysteine through the phenylalanine, the CDR3 covers 12 amino acids. Of all the DNA, just the CDR3 is kept, 36 bases in frame from base 1. Taken from the germline V gene, the CDR1 and CDR2 loops are MDHEN and SYDVKM. Using the deep immunoSEQ assay, TCR CDR3 regions were amplified from genomic DNA by multiplex PCR. Genomic DNA extracted from each cell subset was distributed evenly over all wells of several immunoSEQ 96-well plates, and each plate served as one replicate. For sorted subsets, 200 ng of genomic DNA, equivalent to 30,000 or so T cell genomes, went into each replicate PCR. The purified libraries were quantified using a Qubit 3.0 fluorometer, sized with a Bioanalyzer 2100, and then quantified again using the KAPA Library Quantification kit. Each immunoSEQ 96-well plate was sequenced on its own single-read 150-cycle Illumina NextSeq 550 flow cell. On the study's bioinformatics: Because the immunoSEQ output held only junctional sequences and lacked quality scores, the filtering could not match the filtering applied to full-length reads. Sequences were annotated with PyIR, a Python wrapper for IgBLAST v1.9, using IMGT germline references to assign V/J genes and CDR3. Reads were filtered out if the reads had weak V/J assignments (E-value above 1e-6), no CDR3, stop codons, out-of-frame junctions, or ambiguous translated residues. V3J clonotypes were defined by identical inferred V gene, J gene, and CDR3 amino acid sequence. Percentage overlap between repertoires was calculated by dividing the number of shared unique clonotypes by the size of the smaller repertoire. Richness of each repertoire was evaluated using RTK rarefaction, the Chao1 estimator, and Recon v2.1 estimates of unobserved clonotypes. For all TCRbeta clonotypes obtained by the gDNA method from several donors, generation probabilities were computed with OLGA. TCRdb took over this immuneACCESS table, retaining in-frame rearrangements with V and J assigned. Such tables are incomplete; in checked studies, under half of the missing clones stem from an unresolved V gene, and the remainder is unexplained. The V and J calls and clone size come from that table; D and trimming were worked out from the DNA. The sample table shows about 1.1 million clones, and approximately 77% are seen once. The biggest ten clones account for 0.7% to 0.95% of the sample.

The donors were healthy, HIV-negative adults who had no recently reported acute infections or vaccinations. Only Caucasian adults living in Nashville, Tennessee, USA were represented among the donors. CD4+ T cells were enriched through magnetic negative selection, after which naive cells were positively selected on CD45RA and the remaining negative fraction served as the memory subset. Blood was collected by leukapheresis, and PBMCs were isolated by Ficoll-Histopaque density gradient centrifugation and then cryopreserved in liquid nitrogen vapor phase. Analytical flow cytometry was used to check the purity and quantity of each magnetically sorted T cell population. Genomic DNA was isolated from each sorted fraction and quantified by UV absorbance on a Nanodrop 2000c.

The sequencing input was memory CD4+ T cells from PBMCs. Sample cell subset or site, as interpreted from the label and publication: CD45RA-negative fraction. This sequence was found in a man aged 18 to 29 in good health. Some clones in this sample may be carry-over from other donors' samples. Here the chain combines TRBV28 and TRBJ2-7; 7 of the junction bases match TRBD1. Read as DNA, the sequence is TGTGCCAGCAACGGACAGGACTACGAGCAGTACTTC. The resulting protein is CASNGQDYEQYF.